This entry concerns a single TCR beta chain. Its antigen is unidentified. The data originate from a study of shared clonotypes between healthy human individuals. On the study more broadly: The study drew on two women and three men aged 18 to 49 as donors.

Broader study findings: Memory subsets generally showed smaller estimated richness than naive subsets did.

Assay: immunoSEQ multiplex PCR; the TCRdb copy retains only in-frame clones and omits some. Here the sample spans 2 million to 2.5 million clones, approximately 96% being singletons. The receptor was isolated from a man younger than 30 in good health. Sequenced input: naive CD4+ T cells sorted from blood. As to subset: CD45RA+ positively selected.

The CDR3 DNA reads as TGTGCCTGGAGTGTACTGACGTCTTCTCAGCCCCAGCATTTT. Its translation: CAWSVLTSSQPQHF. This sequence joins TRBV30 and TRBJ1-5; unclear D gene. The CDR3 runs to 14 residues. V shed 0 bases and J shed 6 bases, with 12 bases lying between them. Germline V gene lookup returns CDR1 GTSNPN and CDR2 SVGIG (reference sequence).